The 21 T cell receptor beta chains below come from one sample, sequenced in a study of graft-versus-host responses after intestinal transplantation (dated by TCRdb to 2020 to 2023). Receptors were amplified or captured by the immunoSEQ multiplex PCR assay. Held by TCRdb, this immuneACCESS table contains in-frame sequences only and omits some clones. Under half of the omission traces to an unresolved V gene where checked; the cause of the rest is unknown. The sample table lists tens of thousands of clones, about 90% of them with a count of one. 1.5% to 2% of the sample rests with the top ten. The sample in question was PBMCs, obtained 26 days after transplant. The receptors derive from a human patient who received an intestinal transplant, so some T cells may come from the graft donor.

V is TRBV2 and J is TRBJ1-1; tentatively, D is TRBD1 (6 bases). CDR1 and CDR2 (germline): SNHLY, FYNNEI. The CDR3 consists of 14 residues. Trimming cost V 6 bases and J 4 bases, with 15 bases left between them. This CDR3 is CASRQTGMSTEAFF. The CDR3 nucleotides read TGTGCCAGCAGACAGACAGGAATGAGCACTGAAGCTTTCTTT. The full variable domain, completed using reference TRBV2 and TRBJ1-1, is EPEVTQTPSHQVTQMGQEVILRCVPISNHLYFYWYRQILGQKVEFLVSFYNNEISEKSEIFDDQFSVERPDGSNFTLKIRSTKLEDSAMYFCASRQTGMSTEAFFGQGTRLTVV.

V and J are TRBV2 and TRBJ2-4; TRBD1 matches 10 bases. The CDR3 is 17 amino acids. J was trimmed by 0 bases and V by 7 bases; bases with no gene match: 9. The germline CDR1 and CDR2 sequences are SNHLY and FYNNEI. The CDR3 sequence is CASKDRGGDLAKNIQYF. CDR3 DNA: TGTGCCAGCAAGGACAGGGGGGGAGATCTAGCCAAAAACATTCAGTACTTC. Drawing the rest from reference TRBV2 and TRBJ2-4, the complete variable domain is EPEVTQTPSHQVTQMGQEVILRCVPISNHLYFYWYRQILGQKVEFLVSFYNNEISEKSEIFDDQFSVERPDGSNFTLKIRSTKLEDSAMYFCASKDRGGDLAKNIQYFGAGTRLSVL.

V and J are TRBV5-1 and TRBJ1-4; 8 positions agree with TRBD1. V lost 0 bases and J lost 5; bases outside the gene matches: 0. Germline loops: CDR1 SGHRS, CDR2 YFSETQ. CDR3 size: 14 residues. The CDR3 coding sequence is TGCGCCAGCAGCTTGGGGACAGGGAATGAAAAACTGTTTTTT. The encoded protein is CASSLGTGNEKLFF.

The chain employs TRBV27 and TRBJ2-3; 10 bases are shared with TRBD2. Trimming took 5 bases from V and 2 from J; bases not matched to a gene: 13. This CDR3 is 18 amino acids long. Germline V gene data show CDR1 as MNHEY and CDR2 as SMNVEV (reference sequence). The CDR3 bases are TGTGCCAGCAGTCCCCAAGCGGGGGGGCCTGACCCCACAGATACGCAGTATTTT. Encoded protein: CASSPQAGGPDPTDTQYF.

This clone was counted between two and nine times. The chain carries TRBV21-1 and TRBJ2-7; TRBD2 is taken as the D call from the table, unchecked against the DNA. TRBV21-1 constitutes a pseudogene. This CDR3 region has 15 residues. The CDR3 sequence is CASIPTSGGSYEQYV. The CDR3 region has the DNA TGTGCCAGCATCCCGACTAGCGGGGGATCATACGAGCAGTACGTC.

The count of this clone is one. The chain uses TRBV6-5 and TRBJ2-7; D possibly corresponds to TRBD1 (6 bases). This CDR3 comprises 11 residues. Germline V CDR1 and CDR2: MNHEY, SVGAGI. V gave up 5 bases and J gave up 7 bases, with 9 bases separating them. The CDR3: CASSIGTEQYF. The CDR3 DNA reads TGTGCCAGCAGTATCGGGACAGAGCAGTACTTC.

The chain joins TRBV5-6 to TRBJ2-2; D not certain. V dropped 0 bases and J dropped 3 bases, with 3 bases sitting between them. This CDR3 is 13 amino acids long. Germline assignment: CDR1 SGHDT and CDR2 YYEEEE. The CDR3 sequence is CASSLADTGELFF. CDR3 DNA: TGTGCCAGCAGCTTGGCAGACACCGGGGAGCTGTTTTTT.

The V gene is TRBV28, the J gene TRBJ1-5; D might be TRBD1 (5 bases). Trimming cost V 8 bases and J 3 bases, with 14 bases left between them. The CDR3 spans 14 residues. Germline-derived CDR1 and CDR2 are MDHEN and SYDVKM. Here the CDR3 DNA reads TGTGCCAGCGGGGAGGGGACCTTCAATCAGCCCCAGCATTTT. This translates into CASGEGTFNQPQHF.

Only a few counts were recorded for this clone. The genes are TRBV27 and TRBJ1-4; D gene unclear. The CDR3 length is 15 residues. Trimming took off 4 bases at V and 0 bases at J, with 9 bases between the two ends. Germline loops: CDR1 MNHEY, CDR2 SMNVEV (reference sequence). For the CDR3, the DNA is TGTGCCAGCAGTTCCCAGAGGGCAACTAATGAAAAACTGTTTTTT. This sequence encodes CASSSQRATNEKLFF.

The chain employs TRBV2 and TRBJ2-3; the D gene is possibly TRBD1 (6 bases). CDR3 size: 14 residues. V was clipped by 0 bases and J by 8 bases, with 12 bases between them. Germline V lookup: CDR1 SNHLY, CDR2 FYNNEI. The DNA for the CDR3 is TGTGCCAGCAGTGAAGCATTAACAGGGTTTACGCAGTATTTT. It encodes CASSEALTGFTQYF. Drawing the rest from reference TRBV2 and TRBJ2-3, the complete variable domain is EPEVTQTPSHQVTQMGQEVILRCVPISNHLYFYWYRQILGQKVEFLVSFYNNEISEKSEIFDDQFSVERPDGSNFTLKIRSTKLEDSAMYFCASSEALTGFTQYFGPGTRLTVL.

The chain recombines TRBV15 with TRBJ1-6, with 8 bases fitting TRBD1. Trimming took 4 bases from V and 13 from J; bases not matched to a gene: 9. Germline V gives CDR1 LNHNV, CDR2 YYDKDF (reference sequence). The CDR3 covers 14 residues. The CDR3 here is CATSTRTGRDPLHF. The CDR3, as DNA: TGTGCCACCAGCACCCGGACAGGGAGGGATCCCCTCCACTTT. Full variable domain (missing parts from reference TRBV15 and TRBJ1-6): DAMVIQNPRYQVTQFGKPVTLSCSQTLNHNVMYWYQQKSSQAPKLLFHYYDKDFNNEADTPDNFQSRRPNTSFCFLDIRSPGLGDTAMYLCATSTRTGRDPLHFGNGTRLTVT.

The CDR3 DNA sequence: TGTGCCAGCAGTGAAGACAGGGGGAGGGATACGCAGTATTTT. This translates into CASSEDRGRDTQYF. The chain employs TRBV25-1 and TRBJ2-3; 9 bases align to TRBD1. Germline-derived CDR1 and CDR2 are MGHDK and SYGVNS. The CDR3 totals 14 residues. V lost 2 bases to trimming and J lost 6 bases; unmatched junction nucleotides: 3.

The chain links TRBV6-6 to TRBJ1-2, with 7 bases lining up with TRBD1. J lost 7 bases, V lost 3 bases, and 14 bases had no gene match. Germline V lookup: CDR1 MNHNY, CDR2 SVGAGI (reference sequence). CDR3 length: 16 residues. As DNA, the CDR3 is TGTGCCAGCAGTTATGTTAGTGGAGGGACAGAGGCTGGCTACACCTTC. Amino acids: CASSYVSGGTEAGYTF.

This clone was observed once. This CDR3 reads CASSEMPSPQETQYF. The CDR3 nucleotides are TGTGCCAGCAGTGAAATGCCTAGCCCACAAGAGACCCAGTACTTC. The V call is TRBV6-1, the J call TRBJ2-5; the D gene is possibly TRBD2 (5 bases). The germline V gene encodes CDR1 MNHNS and CDR2 SASEGT. The CDR3 spans 15 residues. Deletions cut 2 bases from V and 2 bases from J, with 12 bases between.

The chain carries TRBV19 and TRBJ2-3, with 7 positions matching TRBD2. In germline, CDR1 is LNHDA, CDR2 SQIVND (reference sequence). The CDR3 length is 14 residues. J gave up 3 bases and V 7 bases, and 7 bases lay outside the gene matches. Here the CDR3 DNA reads TGTGCCAGTAATCCTAGCGGAGGAACAGATACGCAGTATTTT. Amino acids: CASNPSGGTDTQYF.

The CDR3 here is CASSQRGLHYEQYF. The CDR3 DNA is TGTGCCAGCAGTCAGCGGGGGCTCCACTACGAGCAGTACTTC. This sequence joins TRBV28 and TRBJ2-7; 8 nucleotides agree with TRBD2. CDR3 length equals 14 residues. The V gene end was trimmed by 5 bases and the J gene end by 3 bases; junction bases not matched to a gene: 6. The germline gives CDR1 MDHEN, CDR2 SYDVKM.

This chain connects TRBV28 to TRBJ1-5; 7 positions match TRBD1. This CDR3 comprises 14 residues. From germline, CDR1 is MDHEN and CDR2 SYDVKM. With 10 bases clipped from V and 1 base from J, the junction kept 7 bases outside the gene matches. The CDR3 reads CAITRGLSNQPQHF. Here the CDR3 DNA reads TGTGCCATTACGAGGGGGCTAAGCAATCAGCCCCAGCATTTT.

Only a few counts were recorded for this clone. The same CDR3 can be traced to other DNA sequences in this sample. The CDR3 spells CASSQGTSAYNEQFF. The DNA for the CDR3 is TGCGCCAGCAGCCAAGGGACTAGCGCGTACAATGAGCAGTTCTTC. The chain couples TRBV4-1 to TRBJ2-1, with 9 positions matching TRBD2. The CDR3 extends over 15 amino acids. Per germline, CDR1 MGHRA and CDR2 YSYEKL. J lost 4 bases, V lost 1 base, and 2 bases had no gene match.

The V gene is TRBV6-5, the J gene TRBJ1-2; maybe TRBD1 (5 bases). The CDR3 is made up of 12 amino acids. Germline CDR1 reads MNHEY; CDR2 reads SVGAGI. V lost 2 bases to trimming and J lost 9 bases, with 10 bases between them. The DNA for the CDR3 is TGTGCCAGCAGTTACGGAAAGGGGAGCTACACCTTC. Its protein product is CASSYGKGSYTF.

The chain employs TRBV7-2 and TRBJ2-1, with 7 positions matching TRBD2. V shed 5 bases and J 8 bases; nucleotides not matched to a gene: 15. Germline CDR1 is SGHTA and CDR2 is FQGNSA. The CDR3 runs 16 residues. The CDR3: CASSLMGRGSIDEQFF. CDR3 DNA: TGTGCCAGCAGCCTTATGGGGCGGGGGTCTATCGATGAGCAGTTCTTC.

The chain carries TRBV6-5 and TRBJ2-5; 7 nucleotides agree with TRBD2. The germline V gene encodes CDR1 MNHEY and CDR2 SVGAGI. Unmatched junction bases numbered 0, after V lost 0 bases and J lost 2 bases. The length of the CDR3 is 14 residues. In DNA, the CDR3 is TGTGCCAGCAGTTACTCAGCGGGGCAAGAGACCCAGTACTTC. Amino acids: CASSYSAGQETQYF.